This section outlines one TCR beta chain sequence together with its context. The data belong to a study of blood T cell repertoires in COVID-19. Study information: Italy, Spain and the United States were the sources of the convalescent and acute COVID-19 samples. T cells, B-cell-depleted T cells, or PBMCs provided the cDNA or gDNA that served as material.

V lost 6 bases and J 4 bases, leaving 13 bases between the germline ends. This CDR3 has 15 residues. The germline V gene has CDR1 SEHNR and CDR2 FQNEAQ (reference sequence). Those enrolled, adults aged roughly 18 to 90 years, came from under 25 US areas. Allocation to cohorts depended on clinical history reported by the participants. Data came from immunoSEQ multiplex PCR; TCRdb stores just in-frame clones and leaves some out. The sample lists approximately 270,000 clones, approximately 90% occurring once. The TCR was taken from a man aged 40-50 years who had recovered from COVID-19. V gene TRBV7-9 combines with J gene TRBJ1-6; the D is unclear. The sample comprised PBMCs or T cells enriched from blood (not recorded which). CDR3 sequence: CASSFTGSYNSPLHF. DNA for the CDR3: TGTGCCAGCAGTTTTACCGGGAGTTATAATTCACCCCTCCACTTT.